This TCR beta chain was sequenced in a study of metastatic and nonmetastatic thyroid tumors. Study-level information: Repertoires from blood and tumor or nodule tissue of malignant and benign thyroid patients were compared. Findings of the study overall: Patients with malignant thyroid tumors reportedly had significantly higher TCR beta diversity than those with benign nodules, in blood and tumor.

Each patient came to thyroid surgery without any prior treatment (of any kind). Authors' analysis steps: Researchers built a distant-metastasis classifier for papillary thyroid cancer that drew on CDR3 differences across clinicopathological groups. TCRdb re-called clones from the PCR reads using MiXCR. The V and J calls, along with clone size, are taken from TCRdb and not from the paper's own processing. The sample shows about 41,000 clones, 28% of them seen only once. CDR3 size: 13 residues. Trimming took 10 bases from V and 5 from J; bases not matched to a gene: 8. The V gene's germline CDR1 is KGHSH and CDR2 LQKENI. This clone was counted many times. Its antigen remains unknown.

This sequence joins TRBV18 and TRBJ1-1; 9 nucleotides line up with TRBD1. Sequenced: blood. The receptor was derived from a male donor with papillary thyroid cancer or a benign thyroid nodule (not recorded which). Some clones in this sample may be carry-over from other donors' samples. Here the CDR3 reads CATLDRGGTEAFF. CDR3 sequence (DNA): TGTGCCACCCTGGACAGGGGAGGTACTGAAGCTTTCTTT.